One sample yielded the 16 T cell receptor beta chains listed below, sequenced in a study of T cell repertoires in ileal Crohn's disease. The assay was immunoSEQ multiplex PCR, and TCRdb's table has in-frame clones only and misses some. This table holds about 5,200 clones, 81% found once. Sequenced sample: ileal tissue. These TCRs come from an adult with Crohn's disease.

In this sample, this clone turned up once. This sequence joins TRBV5-4 and TRBJ2-5; TRBD2 aligns across 10 bases. The CDR3 consists of 17 residues. Germline-derived CDR1 and CDR2 are SGHNT and YYREEE (reference sequence). V lost 1 base to trimming and J lost 2 bases; unmatched junction nucleotides: 8. The CDR3 region has the DNA TGTGCCAGCAGCTTGCGCCGTAGCGGGGGGATACAAGAGACCCAGTACTTC. The encoded protein is CASSLRRSGGIQETQYF. Supplemented by reference TRBV5-4 and TRBJ2-5, the full variable domain reads ETGVTQSPTHLIKTRGQQVTLRCSSQSGHNTVSWYQQALGQGPQFIFQYYREEENGRGNFPPRFSGLQFPNYSSELNVNALELDDSALYLCASSLRRSGGIQETQYFGPGTRLLVL.

This clone was found a few times. V is TRBV11-2 and J is TRBJ2-1; 7 bases align to TRBD1. J gave up 7 bases and V 3 bases, and 6 bases lay outside the gene matches. The CDR3 is 14 residues long. Per the germline V gene, CDR1 is SGHAT and CDR2 is FQNNGV. The CDR3 region is CASSFLGRGNEQFF. CDR3 coding DNA: TGTGCCAGCAGCTTTTTGGGCAGGGGGAATGAGCAGTTCTTC.

V usage is TRBV9 and J usage is TRBJ1-5, with D possibly TRBD1 on 6 matching bases. V lost 1 base to trimming and J lost 1 base, with 9 bases between them. The CDR3 is 15 residues long. CDR1 is SGDLS, CDR2 YYNGEE, per germline. Here the CDR3 DNA reads TGTGCCAGCAGCGTAACAGGGTTGAGCAATCAGCCCCAGCATTTT. It codes for CASSVTGLSNQPQHF.

The count of this clone is one. The rearrangement uses TRBV14 and TRBJ2-7; D is possibly TRBD2 (6 bases). The CDR3 covers 14 residues. Germline loops: CDR1 SGHDN, CDR2 FVKESK. V was pared by 0 bases and J by 3 bases, with 9 bases between. DNA for the CDR3: TGTGCCAGCAGCCAAGAGGCTAGCGTCTACGAGCAGTACTTC. This translates into CASSQEASVYEQYF.

The gene calls are TRBV7-9 and TRBJ2-2, with 8 nucleotides matching TRBD1. This CDR3 contains 17 residues. J was trimmed by 3 bases and V by 4 bases; bases with no gene match: 10. Germline V gene lookup returns CDR1 SEHNR and CDR2 FQNEAQ (reference sequence). The CDR3 is CASSSRGGTGDTGELFF. In nucleotides, the CDR3 is TGTGCCAGCAGCTCGAGAGGGGGGACAGGCGACACCGGGGAGCTGTTTTTT.

CDR3 in amino acids: CASSEDPSSGGALDEQYF. CDR3 sequence (DNA): TGTGCCAGCAGTGAAGACCCATCTAGCGGGGGGGCCTTAGACGAGCAGTACTTC. The rearrangement uses TRBV6-1 and TRBJ2-7; 12 bases are shared with TRBD2. The CDR3 runs to 18 residues. Germline CDR1 MNHNS, CDR2 SASEGT. The junction had 12 bases not matched to a gene; V was cut back by 1 base and J by 5 bases.

The V and J genes are TRBV5-5 and TRBJ1-5, with D possibly being TRBD1 (5 bases). The germline CDR1 and CDR2 sequences are SGHKS and YYEKEE (reference sequence). The CDR3 spans 13 residues. Trimming removed 0 bases from V and 9 bases from J, with 10 bases in between. The CDR3 nucleotides read TGTGCCAGCAGCTTGGAATGGGGCGGGCCCCAGCATTTT. Translated, it gives CASSLEWGGPQHF.

The chain employs TRBV28 and TRBJ2-4, with 11 bases that match TRBD1. CDR3 size: 18 residues. Germline V gene sequence: CDR1 MDHEN, CDR2 SYDVKM. The V and J ends lost 2 bases and 4 bases, in that order; junction bases with no gene match: 10. Here the CDR3 reads CASSLRGLGQGAKNIQYF. DNA for the CDR3: TGTGCCAGCAGTTTAAGAGGTTTAGGACAGGGGGCGAAAAACATTCAGTACTTC.

V usage is TRBV7-9 and J usage is TRBJ1-2; D is undetermined. Trimming removed 2 bases at V and 8 bases at J, with 6 bases between. Germline V lookup: CDR1 SEHNR, CDR2 FQNEAQ (reference sequence). This CDR3 comprises 11 residues. This chain's CDR3 is CASSLIIGYTF. The CDR3 region has the DNA TGTGCCAGCAGCTTAATTATCGGCTACACCTTC.

The chain has TRBV7-6 and TRBJ2-2; D is unclear. Germline V gives CDR1 SGHVS, CDR2 FNYEAQ. The CDR3 contains 19 residues. The V and J ends lost 2 bases and 3 bases respectively, with 22 bases between them. CDR3 region: CASSLITRNSRSDTGELFF. The CDR3, as DNA: TGTGCCAGCAGCTTAATAACCAGGAATAGTCGGTCGGACACCGGGGAGCTGTTTTTT.

The genes are TRBV5-4 and TRBJ1-1, with D perhaps matching TRBD1 (6 bases). Germline CDR1 is SGHNT and CDR2 is YYREEE (reference sequence). This CDR3 is built from 14 residues. The V end lost 3 bases, the J end lost 4 bases, and 13 bases lay between the germline ends. The CDR3 DNA is TGTGCCAGCAGCTCATACAGGGCGGGCACTGAAGCTTTCTTT. Translation gives CASSSYRAGTEAFF.

V usage is TRBV28 and J usage is TRBJ1-3; 9 nucleotides agree with TRBD1. The CDR3 totals 15 residues. Germline lookup yields CDR1 MDHEN and CDR2 SYDVKM. The ends lost 5 bases at V and 7 bases at J; junction bases unmatched: 9. Here the CDR3 DNA reads TGTGCCAGCAGTCCTCAACAGGGGGCCCGGAACACCATATATTTT. This translates into CASSPQQGARNTIYF.

The chain is built from TRBV7-2 and TRBJ2-7; possible D gene TRBD1, 5 bases. The CDR3 is made up of 14 amino acids. Germline V gives CDR1 SGHTA, CDR2 FQGNSA. V gave up 1 base and J gave up 6 bases, with 13 bases separating them. CDR3 bases: TGTGCCAGCAGCTTAGAGACAGTTACGGCCGAGCAGTACTTC. Encoded protein: CASSLETVTAEQYF.

V is TRBV5-1 and J is TRBJ2-5; D might be TRBD1 (6 bases). V shed 0 bases and J shed 4 bases, with 13 bases lying between them. The CDR3 extends over 15 amino acids. The germline V gene encodes CDR1 SGHRS and CDR2 YFSETQ. As DNA, the CDR3 is TGCGCCAGCAGCTTGGGTCGGACAGCCGGAGAGACCCAGTACTTC. This codes for CASSLGRTAGETQYF. The full variable domain, rest sourced from reference TRBV5-1 and TRBJ2-5, is KAGVTQTPRYLIKTRGQQVTLSCSPISGHRSVSWYQQTPGQGLQFLFEYFSETQRNKGNFPGRFSGRQFSNSRSEMNVSTLELGDSALYLCASSLGRTAGETQYFGPGTRLLVL.

This sequence joins TRBV18 and TRBJ2-4; D might be TRBD2 (6 bases). Germline CDR1 and CDR2: KGHSH and LQKENI. The CDR3 runs 14 residues. V lost 2 bases and J lost 1, with 6 bases in between. CDR3 loop: CASSPGRAKNIQYF. CDR3 nucleotide sequence: TGTGCCAGCTCACCAGGGAGGGCCAAAAACATTCAGTACTTC. The variable domain in full, completed from reference TRBV18 and TRBJ2-4, reads NAGVMQNPRHLVRRRGQEARLRCSPMKGHSHVYWYRQLPEEGLKFMVYLQKENIIDESGMPKERFSAEFPKEGPSILRIQQVVRGDSAAYFCASSPGRAKNIQYFGAGTRLSVL.

The V and J genes are TRBV18 and TRBJ1-1, with D perhaps matching TRBD1 (5 bases). Germline V lookup: CDR1 KGHSH, CDR2 LQKENI. Between the trimmed V and J ends, which lost 2 bases and 1 base, there was a span of 11 bases. The CDR3 is 15 residues long. The CDR3 region is CASSPSPGQNTEAFF. DNA of the CDR3: TGTGCCAGCTCACCAAGTCCAGGACAGAACACTGAAGCTTTCTTT.